This T cell receptor (beta chain) is drawn from a study of shared clonotypes between healthy human individuals. Comments on this clone: Its antigen is as yet unknown.

Every subset had its genomic DNA shared out evenly among several immunoSEQ plates. TCRdb's copy holds only in-frame clones and misses some; the assay was immunoSEQ multiplex PCR. The sample has roughly 700,000 clones, approximately 79% seen once. All of the donors resided in Nashville, Tennessee, and each was a Caucasian adult. Germline assignment: CDR1 SGHNT and CDR2 YYREEE (reference sequence). Trimming took 2 bases from V and 3 from J; bases not matched to a gene: 4. The CDR3 spans 15 residues. Study-level results: The study generally estimated greater richness for naive than memory subsets.

Sequenced: memory CD4+ T cells sorted from blood. The sample's subset: CD45RA-negative fraction. The chain is built from TRBV5-4 and TRBJ2-1; 8 positions match TRBD2. This TCR derives from a woman younger than 45 in good health. The CDR3 nucleotides read TGTGCCAGCAGCTTAACGGGACTAGACTACAATGAGCAGTTCTTC. This sequence encodes CASSLTGLDYNEQFF.